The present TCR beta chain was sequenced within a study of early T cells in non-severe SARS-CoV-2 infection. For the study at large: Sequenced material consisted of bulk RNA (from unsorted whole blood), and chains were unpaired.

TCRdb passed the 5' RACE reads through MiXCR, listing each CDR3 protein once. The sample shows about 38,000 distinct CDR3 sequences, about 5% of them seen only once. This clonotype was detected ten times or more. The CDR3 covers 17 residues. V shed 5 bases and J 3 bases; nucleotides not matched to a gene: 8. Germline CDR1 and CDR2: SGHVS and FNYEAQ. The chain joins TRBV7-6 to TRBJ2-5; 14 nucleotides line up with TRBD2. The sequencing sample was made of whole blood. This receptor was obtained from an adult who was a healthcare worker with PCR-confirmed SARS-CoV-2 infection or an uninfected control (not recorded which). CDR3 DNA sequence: TGTGCCAGCAGCACCGGGACTAGCGGGGGAGTTGAAGAGACCCAGTACTTC. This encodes CASSTGTSGGVEETQYF. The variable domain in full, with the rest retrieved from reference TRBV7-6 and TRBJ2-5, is GAGVSQSPRYKVTKRGQDVALRCDPISGHVSLYWYRQALGQGPEFLTYFNYEAQQDKSGLPNDRFSAERPEGSISTLTIQRTEQRDSAMYRCASSTGTSGGVEETQYFGPGTRLLVL.